This T cell receptor (beta chain) comes out of a study of blood T cell repertoires in COVID-19. Study summary: Whether acute or convalescent, the COVID-19 samples came from the United States, Italy and Spain.

Cohort allocation depended upon clinical history that participants reported. Two negative PCRs, clearance, or symptom resolution had been documented for recovered Cohort 3 donors. The assay was immunoSEQ multiplex PCR, and TCRdb's table has in-frame clones only and misses some. This sample has around 300,000 clones, with around nine tenths found just once. This clonotype originated in a woman aged 25 to 39 who had recovered from COVID-19. The specimen sequenced was PBMCs or T cells enriched from blood (not recorded which).

CDR3 coding DNA: TGTGCCAGCAGCTTAGCTGACAGATTATCTGGAAACACCATATATTTT. Translated: CASSLADRLSGNTIYF. This sequence joins TRBV7-9 and TRBJ1-3, with D tentatively TRBD1 (5 bases). This CDR3 contains 16 residues. Trimming took 0 bases from V and 1 from J, leaving 10 bases between them. The germline CDR1 and CDR2 sequences are SEHNR and FQNEAQ (reference sequence).